The rows below give T cell receptor beta chains drawn from one sample of a study of blood T cells in healthy people across ages. One entry per CDR3 protein results from TCRdb running MiXCR on the 5' RACE reads. The sample has more than 900,000 distinct CDR3 sequences, 25% seen once; the top ten hold about 0.8%. The sample also formed part of further work on T cells of mothers and their children.

The specimen sequenced was blood. The source is a girl under 10 years old in good health. The CDR3 runs from the conserved cysteine through the conserved F or W. Clone size appears in some rows only: once, few, many, or a class for an expanded clone.

V gene	J gene	CDR3 length	clone size	CDR3 protein
TRBV3-1	TRBJ2-5	14	few	CASSQDPGGETQYF
TRBV27	TRBJ2-2	16	few	CASSATGTRTTGELFF
TRBV6-4	TRBJ2-2	15	.	CASSDGQEHTGELFF
TRBV7-9	TRBJ1-6	16	.	CASSSTDRGVESPLHF
TRBV12-3/TRBV12-4	TRBJ1-2	15	.	CASSFGGLKAWGYTF
TRBV3-1	TRBJ1-5	18	few	CASSPNIGFYSVYQPQHF
TRBV6-5	TRBJ2-5	12	few	CASSEWGETQYF
TRBV6-2/TRBV6-3	.	14	.	CASSYVEFRNEQFF
TRBV29-1	TRBJ1-2	12	.	CSGGDSNYGYTF
TRBV7-8	TRBJ2-3	16	.	CASSSSGGGGTDTQYF
TRBV7-3	TRBJ2-3	15	few	CASSLDSGGTDTQYF
TRBV28	.	15	.	CASRPPIGDYNEQFF
TRBV4-2	TRBJ2-2	16	few	CASSQVWDRGVGELFF
TRBV27	TRBJ2-3	15	.	CASRIAGASTDTQYF
TRBV10-3	.	15	.	CAISAIQGAAETQYF
TRBV5-1	TRBJ1-2	16	few	CASQTWPLEDNYGYTF
TRBV7-6	TRBJ2-3	16	.	CASSPTPGQSTDTQYF
TRBV7-3	TRBJ2-1	15	many	CASSPIAGGVNEQFF
TRBV11-1	TRBJ2-1	16	.	CASSLLPSGEYNEQFF
TRBV11-2	TRBJ2-4	15	.	CASSPLDFPKNIQYF
TRBV9	TRBJ1-3	14	.	CASSAGPEGNTIYF
TRBV27	TRBJ2-1	14	.	CASRGMELNNEQFF
TRBV18	TRBJ2-7	15	.	CASSLTSGSIYEQYF
TRBV20-1	TRBJ1-6	17	few	CSARSGDESDYNSPLHF
TRBV7-2	TRBJ2-7	11	few	CASSFSTEQYF